This TCR beta chain is from a study of blood T cell repertoires in COVID-19. Study summary: Some COVID-19 samples were acute and others convalescent; all came from the United States, Italy and Spain. From T cells, B-cell-depleted T cells, or PBMCs came the material, which was cDNA or gDNA.

Per the original methods: The authors estimated nucleated cell counts from reference gene primer amplification. TCRdb's table, derived via immunoSEQ multiplex PCR, lists solely in-frame clones and lacks some. V and J calls and clone size come straight from that table; D and trimming were deduced from the DNA. Counted here are 200,000 to 300,000 clones, approximately 80% occurring once; the ten biggest clones make up 8.6%. Trimming removed 1 base from V and 2 bases from J; junction bases left unmatched: 14. Per the germline V gene, CDR1 is KGHSH and CDR2 is LQKENI. This CDR3 has 21 residues. The sequenced material came from peripheral blood. This sequence joins TRBV18 and TRBJ2-3; 14 bases match TRBD2. This clonotype was sampled from a human donor in a cohort sampled during active COVID-19. The CDR3 DNA is TGTGCCAGCTCACCACGCAGATCCGGGACTAGCGGGGGCCAAACCACAGATACGCAGTATTTT. Protein: CASSPRRSGTSGGQTTDTQYF.